The 32 T cell receptor beta chains presented below share a single source sample, sequenced in a study of patients and donors after allogeneic stem cell transplantation (dated by TCRdb to the early 2020s). Receptor amplification or capture employed RT-PCR. Reads for this sample came from a NextSeq 550. Using fastp trimming at Q25 and MiXCR clonotype assembly, TCRdb reanalyzed the public sequencing data and kept in-frame beta chains. Identical CDR3 proteins give one entry, which carries the most common genes and DNA. The sample data list approximately 150,000 distinct CDR3 sequences, and around 30% of these were observed just once. The ten top clones hold under 3.5% of the sample. Source material: blood, either unsorted or a sorted T cell fraction (not recorded which). These receptors were taken from a human donor who was either an allogeneic HSCT recipient or a stem cell or donor lymphocyte infusion donor (not recorded which). It is not recorded whose cells these are; they may come from a transplant donor.

This sequence joins TRBV3-1 and TRBJ2-2; the D is unclear. From germline, CDR1 is LGHDT and CDR2 YNNKEL (reference sequence). The CDR3 is made up of 15 amino acids. The V end lost 4 bases, the J end lost 3 bases, and 12 bases lay between the germline ends. CDR3 amino acids: CASSPGRRYTGELFF. CDR3 sequence (DNA): TGTGCCAGCAGCCCGGGTAGGAGATACACCGGGGAGCTGTTTTTT.

This clonotype has at least ten counts. The rearrangement uses TRBV6-5 and TRBJ1-2; the D gene is possibly TRBD1 (6 bases). This CDR3 spans 14 amino acids. Germline lookup yields CDR1 MNHEY and CDR2 SVGAGI. Trimming shortened V by 0 bases and J by 1 base, and 6 bases separated the two germline ends. The CDR3 DNA reads TGTGCCAGCAGTTACTCGGACAGTAACTATGGCTACACCTTC. Its translation is CASSYSDSNYGYTF.

This clonotype showed up just a few times. The chain couples TRBV6-5 to TRBJ1-6; the D gene is possibly TRBD1 (5 bases). The CDR3 consists of 17 residues. Germline CDR1 reads MNHEY; CDR2 reads SVGAGI. Trimming took 2 bases from V and 7 from J, leaving 18 bases between them. CDR3 residues: CASSYPQGQGVNSPLHF. The DNA for the CDR3 is TGTGCCAGCAGTTACCCGCAGGGTCAGGGCGTGAATTCACCCCTCCACTTT.

This clonotype has at least ten counts. This chain joins TRBV28 and TRBJ1-5, with a tentative D call TRBD1 (5 bases). There are 15 residues in the CDR3. Trimming removed 2 bases at V and 7 bases at J, with 15 bases between. CDR1 and CDR2 from the germline V gene are MDHEN and SYDVKM. The CDR3, as DNA: TGTGCCAGCAGTTTAGGGGCAGATCTTCACCAGCCCCAGCATTTT. Residues: CASSLGADLHQPQHF. Together with reference TRBV28 and TRBJ1-5, the CDR3 gives the full variable domain: DVKVTQSSRYLVKRTGEKVFLECVQDMDHENMFWYRQDPGLGLRLIYFSYDVKMKEKGDIPEGYSVSREKKERFSLILESASTNQTSMYLCASSLGADLHQPQHFGDGTRLSIL.

The CDR3 is CASSLKNEQFF. Written as DNA, the CDR3 is TGTGCCAGCAGTTTAAAGAATGAGCAGTTCTTC. The chain has TRBV12-3 or TRBV12-4 and TRBJ2-1; D unclear. Trimming pared 2 bases from V and 7 bases from J, leaving 3 bases between. The CDR3 runs to 11 residues.

This clonotype was counted a few times. The chain carries TRBV12-3 or TRBV12-4 and TRBJ1-5, with D unresolved. V was trimmed by 5 bases and J by 0 bases, leaving 8 bases between them. CDR3 size: 14 residues. CDR3 in amino acids: CASSPPLSNQPQHF. DNA for the CDR3: TGTGCCAGCAGTCCACCCCTTAGCAATCAGCCCCAGCATTTT.

V and J are TRBV6-5 and TRBJ1-2; a possible D gene is TRBD1 (6 bases). Trimming left V 6 bases short and J 6 bases short, with 20 bases between. This CDR3 has 15 residues. Germline CDR1 MNHEY, CDR2 SVGAGI. CDR3 residues: CASSPSWGAVDGYTF. The CDR3, as DNA: TGTGCCAGCAGCCCCAGCTGGGGGGCAGTGGATGGCTACACCTTC.

This clonotype was seen more than once but under ten times. This chain joins TRBV5-5 and TRBJ1-5; maybe TRBD1 (6 bases). Per germline, CDR1 SGHKS and CDR2 YYEKEE (reference sequence). Trimming pared 1 base from V and 3 bases from J, leaving 11 bases between. The CDR3 has 15 residues. The CDR3 loop is CASSLRSGVNQPQHF. CDR3 DNA sequence: TGTGCCAGCAGCTTGCGCTCAGGGGTCAATCAGCCCCAGCATTTT.

There are a few counts of this clonotype. This CDR3 reads CASSLVRKTVYNEQFF. For the CDR3, the DNA is TGCGCCAGCAGCTTGGTCCGAAAGACAGTCTACAATGAGCAGTTCTTC. The chain links TRBV5-1 to TRBJ2-1, with a tentative D call TRBD1 (5 bases). The germline V and J ends were trimmed by 0 bases and 3 bases, with 13 bases remaining between them. CDR3 length: 16 amino acids. Germline V gene lookup returns CDR1 SGHRS and CDR2 YFSETQ.

The rearrangement joins TRBV27 to TRBJ2-2, with TRBD2 matching 9 bases. This CDR3 has 19 residues. The junction had 15 bases not matched to a gene; V was cut back by 6 bases and J by 1 base. Germline values: CDR1 MNHEY, CDR2 SMNVEV (reference sequence). CDR3 coding DNA: TGTGCCAGCAGCCCTTTAGCTTTTTTAGCGGGAGTGAACACCGGGGAGCTGTTTTTT. Protein: CASSPLAFLAGVNTGELFF.

This clonotype was seen more than once but under ten times. This sequence joins TRBV5-1 and TRBJ1-2; perhaps TRBD1 as D (5 bases). This CDR3 contains 18 residues. The V end lost 1 base, the J end lost 2 bases, and 21 bases lay between the germline ends. Germline CDR1 is SGHRS and CDR2 is YFSETQ. DNA for the CDR3: TGCGCCAGCAGCTTGAGGGGCGGGAAGCACCGGGAAAACTATGGCTACACCTTC. It is translated as CASSLRGGKHRENYGYTF.

This clonotype was seen more than once but under ten times. The V gene is TRBV29-1, the J gene TRBJ2-3, with D perhaps TRBD2 (5 bases). Trimming stripped 5 bases from V and 5 bases from J, with 5 bases between. This CDR3 contains 10 residues. The V gene's germline CDR1 is SQVTM and CDR2 ANQGSEA. The CDR3 is CSVRGDTQYF. CDR3 DNA sequence: TGCAGCGTTCGGGGAGATACGCAGTATTTT.

The rearrangement joins TRBV29-1 to TRBJ2-1; no definite D call. The V gene lost 4 bases and the J gene lost 9 bases, with 13 bases spanning the gap. CDR1 is SQVTM and CDR2 is ANQGSEA in the germline V gene. CDR3 length equals 12 residues. In nucleotides, the CDR3 is TGCAGCGTTGGGAGCTCCACCAGTGAGCAGTTCTTC. Protein sequence: CSVGSSTSEQFF.

This clonotype has a count of ten or more. V usage is TRBV7-9 and J usage is TRBJ2-7; D is unclear. The CDR3 extends over 12 amino acids. The V end was cut by 5 bases, the J end by 1 base, with 6 bases between. In germline, CDR1 is SEHNR, CDR2 FQNEAQ (reference sequence). The DNA of the CDR3 is TGTGCCAGCAGCCTACAGTCCTACGAGCAGTACTTC. It translates to CASSLQSYEQYF.

This clonotype has ten or more counts. The chain links TRBV7-2 to TRBJ1-3, with TRBD1 as a possible D gene (5 bases). Germline-derived CDR1 and CDR2 are SGHTA and FQGNSA. There are 14 residues in the CDR3. With 1 base removed from V and 2 bases from J, the gap between germline ends came to 6 bases. The CDR3 region is CASSLGGAGNTIYF. The DNA for the CDR3 is TGTGCCAGCAGCTTAGGAGGGGCTGGAAACACCATATATTTT.

The chain employs TRBV7-8 and TRBJ2-1; the D gene is possibly TRBD1 (6 bases). Looked up from germline, CDR1 is SGHVS and CDR2 is FQNEAQ. The V and J ends lost 4 bases and 3 bases respectively, with 10 bases between them. The CDR3 covers 14 residues. The CDR3 nucleotides are TGTGCCAGCAGCTCTACAGGGTACTACAATGAGCAGTTCTTC. Its protein product is CASSSTGYYNEQFF.

The rearrangement links TRBV7-9 to TRBJ2-3; the D call may be TRBD1 or TRBD2 (5 bases each). The germline gives CDR1 SEHNR, CDR2 FQNEAQ (reference sequence). The V gene lost 6 bases and the J gene lost 6 bases, with 7 bases spanning the gap. This CDR3 is 11 amino acids long. The CDR3 sequence: CASRGTDTQYF. The CDR3 DNA follows: TGTGCCAGCAGGGGGACGGATACGCAGTATTTT.

The chain couples TRBV12-3 or TRBV12-4 to TRBJ2-1; D may be TRBD2 (5 bases). There are 14 residues in the CDR3. Between the trimmed V and J ends, which lost 7 bases and 0 bases, there was a span of 10 bases. Here the CDR3 DNA reads TGTGCCAGCATCCCCAGCGGCTCCTACAATGAGCAGTTCTTC. Translating it yields CASIPSGSYNEQFF.

This clonotype was counted between two and nine times. The chain couples TRBV18 to TRBJ2-5; D possibly uses TRBD1 or TRBD2 (5 bases each). In germline, CDR1 is KGHSH, CDR2 LQKENI. Trimming cost V 3 bases and J 5 bases, with 10 bases left between them. CDR3 size: 13 residues. The CDR3 nucleotides are TGTGCCAGCTCACCGGGACCTGGGGAGACCCAGTACTTC. It yields the protein CASSPGPGETQYF.

This chain joins TRBV2 and TRBJ2-7; TRBD1 is a possible D gene (6 bases). This CDR3 spans 12 amino acids. V was clipped by 3 bases and J by 6 bases, with 9 bases between them. CDR1 and CDR2 (germline): SNHLY, FYNNEI. The CDR3 DNA reads as TGTGCCAGCAGTGAGTTAGGGGGCGAGCAGTACTTC. This sequence encodes CASSELGGEQYF.

The sample holds one count of this clonotype. The rearrangement joins TRBV5-1 to TRBJ2-5, with no clear D. V was trimmed by 0 bases and J by 2 bases, leaving 5 bases between them. The CDR3 sequence is 13 residues long. CDR1 is SGHRS, CDR2 YFSETQ, per germline. As DNA, the CDR3 is TGCGCCAGCAGCTTGGATTTTCAAGAGACCCAGTACTTC. Protein: CASSLDFQETQYF.

This clonotype occurred a few times. This chain connects TRBV4-3 to TRBJ1-1; D remains ambiguous. This CDR3 has 14 amino acids. Germline V gene data show CDR1 as LGHNA and CDR2 as YSLEER. Trimming removed 2 bases at V and 1 base at J, with 8 bases between. The CDR3 sequence: CASSQLRWNTEAFF. The DNA for the CDR3 is TGCGCCAGCAGCCAATTAAGGTGGAACACTGAAGCTTTCTTT.

The chain carries TRBV7-9 and TRBJ2-3; D is ambiguous. The CDR3 is 12 amino acids. From germline, CDR1 is SEHNR and CDR2 FQNEAQ (reference sequence). V gave up 5 bases and J gave up 6 bases, with 9 bases separating them. CDR3 in amino acids: CASSPRVDTQYF. In DNA form, the CDR3 reads TGTGCCAGCAGCCCCCGTGTGGATACGCAGTATTTT.

This clonotype showed up many times. The J gene is TRBJ2-6, the V gene TRBV20-1, with TRBD1 as a possible D gene (6 bases). V dropped 0 bases and J dropped 0 bases, with 15 bases sitting between them. Germline V gives CDR1 DFQATT, CDR2 SNEGSKA (reference sequence). This CDR3 has 18 amino acids. Here the CDR3 DNA reads TGCAGTGCTAGAGATCCGGACAGCTCTCCCTCTGGGGCCAACGTCCTGACTTTC. Translating it yields CSARDPDSSPSGANVLTF.

This clonotype was seen a few times. CDR3 loop: CASSPRPSLGPTEAFF. The DNA of the CDR3 is TGTGCCAGCTCACCACGCCCCTCATTGGGGCCCACTGAAGCTTTCTTT. The J gene is TRBJ1-1, the V gene TRBV18, with TRBD1 as a possible D gene (5 bases). From germline, CDR1 is KGHSH and CDR2 LQKENI. Deletions cut 1 base from V and 4 bases from J, with 16 bases between. The CDR3 extends over 16 amino acids.

V usage is TRBV27 and J usage is TRBJ2-2, with D perhaps TRBD1 or TRBD2 (6 bases each). CDR3 length: 16 residues. Germline V gene data show CDR1 as MNHEY and CDR2 as SMNVEV (reference sequence). The ends were cut back, 4 bases at V and 7 bases at J, with 19 bases in the middle. As DNA, the CDR3 is TGTGCCAGCAGTTCCCCGCTTCCGGGGGCGGGCGGGGAGCTGTTTTTT. Its translation is CASSSPLPGAGGELFF.

This chain connects TRBV11-1 to TRBJ2-7, with D perhaps matching TRBD2 (6 bases). Germline CDR1 reads SGHAT; CDR2 reads FQDESV (reference sequence). V dropped 0 bases and J dropped 8 bases, with 17 bases sitting between them. The CDR3 has 15 residues. CDR3 coding DNA: TGTGCCAGCAGCTTAGCGGGCACGGGGGAAGTAAAGCAGTACTTC. Its protein product is CASSLAGTGEVKQYF.

The chain couples TRBV28 to TRBJ1-1, with D unresolved. Germline V lookup: CDR1 MDHEN, CDR2 SYDVKM. The CDR3 is 13 residues long. In DNA form, the CDR3 reads TGTGCTTCCTTCGGGAGCCCGAACACTGAAGCTTTCTTT. It encodes CASFGSPNTEAFF.

The chain recombines TRBV14 with TRBJ2-1, with D perhaps TRBD2 (6 bases). This CDR3 region has 15 residues. The V end lost 4 bases, the J end lost 4 bases, and 14 bases lay between the germline ends. Germline V gene lookup returns CDR1 SGHDN and CDR2 FVKESK. In DNA, the CDR3 is TGTGCCAGCAGCCGCCGACTAGTTCTATACAATGAGCAGTTCTTC. It encodes CASSRRLVLYNEQFF.

In regard to this clonotype: The germline gene is not matched at one end of the junction; a read error may be the cause. The chain is built from TRBV12-3 or TRBV12-4 and TRBJ2-1; TRBD1 agrees at 8 bases. The CDR3 spans 13 residues. The CDR3 DNA follows: TGTGCTAGCAGCCCGGACAGGGCCAATGAGCAGTTCTTC. This translates into CASSPDRANEQFF.

The sample holds a few counts of this clonotype. This chain uses TRBV20-1 with TRBJ2-7, with D perhaps matching TRBD2 (5 bases). V lost 6 bases, J lost 2 bases, and 14 bases lay in between. This CDR3 region has 13 residues. Germline CDR1 is DFQATT and CDR2 is SNEGSKA (reference sequence). The CDR3 region has the DNA TGCAGTGCCCCCTTTCGGGGTACCTACGAGCAGTACTTC. It translates to CSAPFRGTYEQYF.

The chain has TRBV19 and TRBJ2-7, with a tentative D call TRBD1 (5 bases). Germline V gives CDR1 LNHDA, CDR2 SQIVND (reference sequence). Trimming took 3 bases from V and 0 from J, leaving 9 bases between them. The CDR3 totals 14 residues. The CDR3 DNA reads as TGTGCCAGTAGTATCAGGGTCAGCTCCTACGAGCAGTACTTC. Its protein product is CASSIRVSSYEQYF.